Shown below are 20 T cell receptor beta chains from a single sample sequenced in a study of CD8+ T cells in alopecia areata. Extracted RNA was reverse transcribed, and the resulting cDNA served as sequencing template. TCRdb's table, derived via immunoSEQ multiplex PCR, lists solely in-frame clones and lacks some. There are 110,000 to 150,000 clones in the sample; approximately 56% occur only once, and about 38% lies in the top ten. Sample: CD8+ T cells sorted from blood. These receptors were obtained from a human donor in good health.

This clone was counted between two and nine times. The chain is built from TRBV5-5 and TRBJ1-1, with 8 bases that match TRBD1. V dropped 2 bases and J dropped 7; count of bases not matched to a gene: 10. The CDR3 is 15 residues long. CDR1 is SGHKS and CDR2 is YYEKEE in the germline V gene (reference sequence). CDR3 region: CASSFRTGTGIEAFF. In DNA form, the CDR3 reads TGTGCCAGCAGCTTCCGGACCGGGACAGGAATTGAAGCTTTCTTT.

Details on this clone: Other DNA sequences in the same sample also yield this CDR3. The genes are TRBV5-6 and TRBJ2-7; 9 bases map to TRBD1. The CDR3 is 14 residues long. With 2 bases clipped from V and 1 base from J, the junction kept 1 base outside the gene matches. The germline gives CDR1 SGHDT, CDR2 YYEEEE. The CDR3 sequence: CASSFGTGSYEQYF. The CDR3 DNA reads as TGTGCCAGCAGCTTCGGGACAGGGTCCTACGAGCAGTACTTC.

V is TRBV19 and J is TRBJ2-7; D is tentatively TRBD1 or TRBD2 (5 bases each). The germline V gene encodes CDR1 LNHDA and CDR2 SQIVND (reference sequence). The V end lost 5 bases, the J end lost 5 bases, and 13 bases lay between the germline ends. The CDR3 is 13 amino acids. In DNA form, the CDR3 reads TGTGCCAGTAGTTGGGGACCGCCCAACGAGCAGTACTTC. It yields the protein CASSWGPPNEQYF.

This clone was recorded only once. This chain uses TRBV15 with TRBJ2-2, with TRBD1 matching over 8 bases. CDR3 length equals 15 residues. Germline trimming cut 4 bases from V and 4 bases from J; bases unmatched to any gene: 5. Germline CDR1 and CDR2: LNHNV and YYDKDF (reference sequence). CDR3 loop: CATSKRQGSTGELFF. The CDR3 DNA reads as TGTGCCACCAGCAAAAGACAGGGGAGCACCGGGGAGCTGTTTTTT.

The gene calls are TRBV5-1 and TRBJ1-4, with 7 bases matching TRBD1. This CDR3 region has 17 residues. Germline V gene lookup returns CDR1 SGHRS and CDR2 YFSETQ. Germline trimming cut 2 bases from V and 0 bases from J; bases unmatched to any gene: 7. CDR3 nucleotide sequence: TGCGCCAGCAGCTTAGAGGGACAGATTGCAACTAATGAAAAACTGTTTTTT. Translating gives CASSLEGQIATNEKLFF.

This clone was counted once. The V call is TRBV28, the J call TRBJ1-5; 8 positions agree with TRBD1. V shed 6 bases, J shed 5 bases, and the junction held 6 bases outside the gene matches. CDR1 and CDR2 (germline): MDHEN, SYDVKM. This CDR3 spans 14 amino acids. The CDR3 region is CASSYTGGDQPQHF. In nucleotides, the CDR3 is TGTGCCAGCAGCTATACAGGGGGGGATCAGCCCCAGCATTTT.

This chain joins TRBV11-2 and TRBJ2-7; 7 nucleotides match TRBD2. Germline assignment: CDR1 SGHAT and CDR2 FQNNGV. Germline trimming cut 3 bases from V and 1 base from J; bases unmatched to any gene: 6. The CDR3 sequence is 15 residues long. The DNA of the CDR3 is TGTGCCAGCAGCTTGGGGGGAGGGTATTCCTACGAGCAGTACTTC. Protein sequence: CASSLGGGYSYEQYF.

V gene TRBV4-1 combines with J gene TRBJ2-1; D might be TRBD2 (6 bases). The CDR3 spans 15 residues. V lost 1 base to trimming and J lost 7 bases, with 14 bases between them. Germline V gene sequence: CDR1 MGHRA, CDR2 YSYEKL. CDR3 bases: TGCGCCAGCAGCCAAGTAGGGACTGCTGGGAATGAGCAGTTCTTC. It is translated as CASSQVGTAGNEQFF.

Written as DNA, the CDR3 is TGTGCCAGCAGCCTAACTTATCAAGAGACCCAGTACTTC. This translates into CASSLTYQETQYF. The V gene is TRBV4-2, the J gene TRBJ2-5; D not certain. In germline, CDR1 is LGHNA, CDR2 YNFKEQ. Between the trimmed V and J ends, which lost 4 bases and 2 bases, there was a span of 8 bases. The CDR3 runs to 13 residues.

This rearrangement joins TRBV27 to TRBJ2-7; D ambiguous. CDR3 length equals 10 residues. V lost 8 bases and J 2 bases, leaving 4 bases between the germline ends. Germline assignment: CDR1 MNHEY and CDR2 SMNVEV (reference sequence). CDR3 sequence reads: CASGAYEQYF. As DNA, the CDR3 is TGTGCCAGCGGGGCCTACGAGCAGTACTTC.

The rearrangement uses TRBV9 and TRBJ2-1; the match to TRBD2 covers 12 bases. Germline CDR1 and CDR2: SGDLS and YYNGEE. The V gene end was trimmed by 0 bases and the J gene end by 8 bases; junction bases not matched to a gene: 3. The CDR3 covers 15 residues. CDR3 sequence reads: CASSVVASGRDEQFF. The CDR3 nucleotides read TGTGCCAGCAGCGTAGTGGCTAGCGGGAGGGATGAGCAGTTCTTC. Full variable domain (outside the CDR3, taken from reference TRBV9 and TRBJ2-1): DSGVTQTPKHLITATGQRVTLRCSPRSGDLSVYWYQQSLDQGLQFLIQYYNGEERAKGNILERFSAQQFPDLHSELNLSSLELGDSALYFCASSVVASGRDEQFFGPGTRLTVL.

V gene TRBV29-1 combines with J gene TRBJ2-1, with 12 bases lining up with TRBD2. The germline gives CDR1 SQVTM, CDR2 ANQGSEA. The V gene end was trimmed by 6 bases and the J gene end by 0 bases; junction bases not matched to a gene: 9. The CDR3 spans 17 residues. CDR3 nucleotides: TGCAGCGTCCCTGGGACTAGCGGGTCTTACTCCTACAATGAGCAGTTCTTC. Translation gives CSVPGTSGSYSYNEQFF.

V and J are TRBV4-1 and TRBJ1-3; D uncertain. Between the trimmed V and J ends, which lost 4 bases and 3 bases, there was a span of 16 bases. The CDR3 has 16 residues. Germline loops: CDR1 MGHRA, CDR2 YSYEKL. The CDR3 DNA is TGCGCCAGCAGCCTAACACCAGACGGATTTGGAAACACCATATATTTT. Protein product: CASSLTPDGFGNTIYF.

This clone was seen only a few times. The chain couples TRBV6-5 to TRBJ1-1; D may be TRBD1 (5 bases). The germline V and J ends were trimmed by 6 bases and 5 bases, with 19 bases remaining between them. CDR3 length: 15 residues. Germline loops: CDR1 MNHEY, CDR2 SVGAGI. CDR3 residues: CASSPVWGEETEAFF. CDR3 nucleotide sequence: TGTGCCAGCAGCCCGGTTTGGGGGGAGGAAACTGAAGCTTTCTTT.

J is TRBJ1-1 and V is TRBV10-3; TRBD1 agrees at 7 bases. Looked up from germline, CDR1 is ENHRY and CDR2 is SYGVKD. The CDR3 is 14 residues long. V shed 2 bases, J shed 3 bases, and the junction held 3 bases outside the gene matches. In nucleotides, the CDR3 is TGTGCCATCAGTGAGGTAACAGGGGACACTGAAGCTTTCTTT. As protein: CAISEVTGDTEAFF.

The V and J genes are TRBV5-1 and TRBJ2-1; D may match TRBD1 or TRBD2 (5 bases each). The V gene lost 2 bases and the J gene lost 12 bases, with 9 bases spanning the gap. The CDR3 runs to 11 residues. Germline-derived CDR1 and CDR2 are SGHRS and YFSETQ. The CDR3 is CASSFGTGQFF. The DNA of the CDR3 is TGCGCCAGCAGCTTTGGGACCGGGCAGTTCTTC.

The chain joins TRBV11-2 to TRBJ2-1; 7 bases are shared with TRBD2. CDR3 length: 15 amino acids. The junction had 2 bases not matched to a gene; V was cut back by 1 base and J by 2 bases. Looked up from germline, CDR1 is SGHAT and CDR2 is FQNNGV. The CDR3 DNA reads as TGTGCCAGCAGCTTAGTACTAGCGCCCTACAATGAGCAGTTCTTC. Translation gives CASSLVLAPYNEQFF.

The V gene is TRBV6-5, the J gene TRBJ2-7, with D unresolved. The CDR3 covers 11 residues. Germline V lookup: CDR1 MNHEY, CDR2 SVGAGI. Trimming took off 8 bases at V and 0 bases at J, with 5 bases between the two ends. The CDR3, as DNA: TGTGCCAGCGACAACTCCTACGAGCAGTACTTC. It codes for CASDNSYEQYF.

The J gene is TRBJ1-2, the V gene TRBV29-1, with D unresolved. V was cut by 6 bases and J by 4 bases, with 12 bases left in between. This CDR3 comprises 12 residues. Germline V gene lookup returns CDR1 SQVTM and CDR2 ANQGSEA. The CDR3 is CSVDHSSYGYTF. The CDR3 DNA is TGCAGCGTCGACCATTCCTCCTATGGCTACACCTTC.

This rearrangement joins TRBV9 to TRBJ1-2, with D unclear. Per germline, CDR1 SGDLS and CDR2 YYNGEE. The CDR3 extends over 11 amino acids. The V end lost 5 bases, the J end lost 6 bases, and 8 bases lay between the germline ends. CDR3 DNA sequence: TGTGCCAGCAGATCCGGGGATGGCTACACCTTC. Protein: CASRSGDGYTF.